This is a list of T cell receptor beta chains from one sample in a study of control samples from healthy donors and cancer patients. Sequencing was performed with immunoSEQ multiplex PCR; in TCRdb, only in-frame clones are kept and a portion is missing. This repertoire shows about 44,000 clones, approximately 87% found once; its top ten account for roughly a tenth. The specimen sequenced was PBMCs. These TCRs come from an older woman with lung cancer. Both conserved end residues are part of each CDR3. Fields, in order: J gene, D gene, V gene, clone size, CDR3 length, CDR3 protein, CDR3 DNA. A D gene is named only where the DNA matches it firmly. Size is stated for part of the rows, as once, few or many counts, or as a class when the clone is expanded.

TRBJ1-2 NA TRBV10-2 NA 13 CASSFYRVYGYTF TGCGCCAGCAGCTTTTACAGGGTTTATGGCTACACCTTC
TRBJ2-2 NA TRBV19 NA 16 CASSPGTASNTGELFF TGTGCCAGTAGTCCCGGGACGGCCTCGAACACCGGGGAGCTGTTTTTT
TRBJ2-2 TRBD2 TRBV7-3 few 16 CASSSLAGVYTGELFF TGTGCCAGCAGCTCCCTCGCGGGAGTGTACACCGGGGAGCTGTTTTTT
TRBJ2-7 NA TRBV27 NA 16 CASSLLDAGPGQGQYF TGTGCCAGCAGTTTATTGGATGCGGGGCCAGGCCAAGGGCAGTACTTC
TRBJ1-5 NA TRBV9 once 14 CASSVDSSYQPQHF TGTGCCAGCAGCGTCGACAGTAGTTATCAGCCCCAGCATTTT
TRBJ2-1 NA TRBV3-1/TRBV3-2 NA 16 CASSQGVTTRGDEQFF TGTGCCAGCAGCCAAGGTGTTACTACCCGCGGCGATGAGCAGTTCTTC
TRBJ2-7 NA TRBV11-3 NA 12 CASSLIRYEQYF TGTGCCAGCAGCTTAATCCGGTACGAGCAGTACTTC
TRBJ2-4 NA TRBV5-5 NA 15 CASSSLGGAKNIQYF TGTGCCAGCAGCTCTCTCGGAGGAGCCAAAAACATTCAGTACTTC
TRBJ2-2 TRBD2 TRBV24-1 NA 17 CATSDLRPGGDTGELFF TGTGCCACCAGTGATTTGCGGCCTGGGGGGGACACCGGGGAGCTGTTTTTT
TRBJ2-7 TRBD2 TRBV4-3 NA 16 CASSQDLGGSQTGQYF TGCGCCAGCAGCCAAGATCTTGGCGGGAGCCAGACGGGGCAGTACTTC
TRBJ1-2 NA TRBV18 NA 16 CASSPLTDAANYGYTF TGTGCCAGCTCACCGCTGACAGACGCAGCTAACTATGGCTACACCTTC
TRBJ1-6 NA TRBV4-1 NA 15 CASSQSRGLNSPLHF TGCGCCAGCAGCCAAAGCAGGGGACTCAATTCACCCCTCCACTTT
TRBJ2-3 NA TRBV30 NA 13 CAFTTYASDTQYF TGTGCCTTCACGACTTATGCCTCAGATACGCAGTATTTT
TRBJ2-2 TRBD1 TRBV10-3 NA 13 CAIGTGDTGELFF TGTGCCATTGGGACAGGGGACACCGGGGAGCTGTTTTTT
TRBJ2-1 NA TRBV19 NA 16 CASSIHSGLGYNEQFF TGTGCCAGTAGTATTCATTCAGGGTTGGGCTACAATGAGCAGTTCTTC
TRBJ2-3 NA TRBV4-3 once 16 CASSQDEELVSDTQYF TGCGCCAGCAGCCAAGATGAGGAATTAGTGTCAGATACGCAGTATTTT
TRBJ1-5 NA TRBV6-5 NA 14 CASRQEYSNQPQHF TGTGCCAGCCGGCAGGAGTATAGCAATCAGCCCCAGCATTTT
TRBJ2-5 TRBD2 TRBV7-2 NA 14 CASRSRAGGETQYF TGTGCCAGCAGGTCCCGGGCGGGAGGGGAGACCCAGTACTTC
TRBJ1-4 TRBD1 TRBV7-9 NA 15 CASSPGNRGEEKLFF TGTGCCAGCAGCCCGGGGAACAGGGGTGAAGAAAAACTGTTTTTT
TRBJ1-4 TRBD1 TRBV7-2 NA 15 CASSLARQGDEKLFF TGTGCCAGCAGCTTAGCGAGACAGGGCGATGAAAAACTGTTTTTT
TRBJ2-7 NA TRBV7-9 few 12 CASSSSSHEQYF TGTGCCAGCAGCTCTAGCAGCCACGAGCAGTACTTC
TRBJ2-2 NA TRBV11-3 NA 14 CASSRVRNTGELFF TGTGCCAGCAGCCGAGTGCGTAACACCGGGGAGCTGTTTTTT
TRBJ2-7 TRBD2 TRBV28 once 17 CASSDYPTSGSSYEQYF TGTGCCAGCAGTGACTATCCGACTAGCGGGAGCTCCTACGAGCAGTACTTC
TRBJ2-1 NA TRBV19 few 17 CASKSLEGEESHGEQFF TGTGCCAGTAAATCACTAGAGGGGGAAGAATCACACGGGGAGCAGTTCTTC
TRBJ2-7 TRBD1 TRBV28 NA 13 CASSARTGYEQYF TGTGCCAGCAGTGCACGGACAGGTTACGAGCAGTACTTC
TRBJ1-2 NA TRBV28 NA 13 CASSSPRNYGYTF TGTGCCAGCAGTTCCCCCCGCAACTATGGCTACACCTTC
TRBJ1-2 NA TRBV20-1 once 11 CSAQLLGGYTF TGCAGTGCGCAGCTTCTAGGGGGCTACACCTTC
TRBJ2-2 NA TRBV12-5 NA 15 CASGLVLGGNGELFF TGTGCTAGTGGTTTGGTTCTAGGGGGAAACGGGGAGCTGTTTTTT
TRBJ2-1 NA TRBV19 NA 12 CASSAGGNEQFF TGTGCCAGTAGTGCGGGTGGGAATGAGCAGTTCTTC
TRBJ2-2 NA TRBV18 NA 16 CASSPTGNPNTGELFF TGTGCCAGCTCGCCCACAGGGAACCCGAACACCGGGGAGCTGTTTTTT
TRBJ2-1 NA TRBV2 NA 13 CASSGGRYNEQFF TGTGCCAGCAGTGGGGGCAGGTACAATGAGCAGTTCTTC
TRBJ2-3 TRBD2 TRBV5-4 once 15 CASSTGLASTDTQYF TGTGCCAGCAGCACCGGACTAGCGAGCACAGATACGCAGTATTTT
TRBJ1-5 NA TRBV21-1 NA 14 CASSRDRDNQPQHF TGTGCCAGCAGCCGGGACAGGGACAATCAGCCCCAGCATTTT
TRBJ1-2 TRBD1 TRBV12-3/TRBV12-4 NA 13 CASSVDRVYGYTF TGTGCCAGCAGTGTGGACAGGGTCTATGGCTACACCTTC
TRBJ1-4 TRBD1 TRBV30 NA 14 CAWSARGQVEKLFF TGTGCCTGGAGTGCCAGGGGGCAGGTAGAAAAACTGTTTTTT
TRBJ1-2 NA TRBV27 NA 15 CASSFSRPEAYGYTF TGTGCCAGCAGTTTCTCTCGACCAGAGGCGTATGGCTACACCTTC
TRBJ2-7 NA TRBV19 NA 11 CASSDWQEQYF TGTGCCAGTAGTGATTGGCAGGAACAGTACTTC
TRBJ2-7 TRBD2 TRBV2 NA 12 CATGTSSYEQYF TGTGCCACCGGGACTAGTTCCTACGAGCAGTACTTC
TRBJ2-1 NA TRBV7-9 NA 10 CASSSNEQFF TGTGCCAGCAGCTCTAATGAGCAGTTCTTC
TRBJ1-1 NA TRBV7-2 NA 12 CASSYERTEAFF TGTGCCAGCAGCTATGAGAGGACTGAAGCTTTCTTT
TRBJ2-7 TRBD1 TRBV4-1 NA 18 CASSQEGADRGLSYEQYF TGCGCCAGCAGCCAAGAAGGGGCTGACAGGGGACTTTCATACGAGCAGTACTTC
TRBJ2-7 NA TRBV9 NA 16 CASSPGQSLGIYEQYF TGTGCCAGCAGCCCAGGACAGTCCCTGGGTATTTACGAGCAGTACTTC
TRBJ1-2 TRBD1 TRBV23-1 NA 15 CASSQRQGVNYGYTF TGCGCCAGCAGTCAAAGACAGGGGGTGAACTATGGCTACACCTTC
TRBJ2-2 NA TRBV28 NA 18 CASSDPLGTPDPPGELFF TGTGCCAGCAGCGACCCTCTCGGGACACCCGATCCACCGGGGGAGCTGTTTTTT
TRBJ1-1 NA TRBV7-2 NA 14 CASSLYSQDTEAFF TGTGCCAGCAGCTTGTATAGCCAAGACACTGAAGCTTTCTTT
TRBJ2-3 NA TRBV29-1 NA 13 CSVVKSGPAMQYF TGCAGCGTTGTAAAGAGCGGGCCGGCGATGCAGTATTTT
TRBJ1-2 TRBD1 TRBV7-2 NA 15 CASSPGGGGDYGYTF TGTGCCAGCAGCCCCGGAGGAGGGGGCGACTATGGCTACACCTTC
TRBJ1-6 NA TRBV15 NA 16 CATSRETPKGNSPLHF TGTGCCACCAGCAGAGAGACCCCTAAAGGAAATTCACCCCTCCACTTT